The T cell receptor beta chain under discussion was sequenced for a study of T cell responses to AZD1222 COVID-19 vaccine. General study results and limits: Only 6 or 7 people who got AZD1222 tested seropositive at baseline.

Details on this clone: Its antigen remains unknown.

Repertoires were generated with immunoSEQ multiplex PCR, while TCRdb's copy carries only in-frame clones and drops some. The table includes 110,000 or so clones, around 89% detected once. Germline V lookup: CDR1 SQVTM, CDR2 ANQGSEA. The CDR3 spans 13 residues. V lost 7 bases to trimming and J lost 5 bases, with 17 bases between them. The chain joins TRBV29-1 to TRBJ2-5; D might be TRBD2 (5 bases). The sequence was collected from an adult who received the AZD1222 COVID-19 vaccine. The input for sequencing was peripheral blood, taken 28 days after the second AZD1222 dose. CDR3 in DNA: TGCAGCGCGAAGACCCGGGCGGGTGAGACCCAGTACTTC. This sequence encodes CSAKTRAGETQYF.